A selection of T cell receptor beta chains follows, all from one sample in a study of regulatory T cells in long-lasting Graves disease. TCRdb re-called the multiplex PCR reads through MiXCR, storing one row per CDR3 protein. The table includes 650,000 to 850,000 distinct CDR3 sequences, about 32% detected once. Sequenced here: peripheral blood mononuclear cells (PBMCs), sampled when the disease was refractory, from a patient treated with antithyroid drugs. These receptors were taken from a female donor with Graves disease. The CDR3 runs from the conserved cysteine through the conserved F or W. The order of the fields is clone size, D gene, J gene, V gene, CDR3 length, CDR3 protein, CDR3 DNA. A D gene is named only where the DNA matches it firmly. A clone size is listed for some rows: how often the clone was seen (once, few, many), or a class if it is expanded.

clone_size: many
d_call: .
j_call: TRBJ2-5
v_call: TRBV27
cdr3_length: 13
cdr3_aa: CASSLPGLETQYF
cdr3_nt: TGTGCCAGCAGTTTACCGGGTCTGGAGACCCAGTACTTC

clone_size: .
d_call: .
j_call: TRBJ1-3
v_call: TRBV30
cdr3_length: 15
cdr3_aa: CAWSSDILSGNTIYF
cdr3_nt: TGTGCCTGGAGTTCGGACATCCTCTCTGGAAACACCATATATTTT

clone_size: few
d_call: TRBD2
j_call: TRBJ2-5
v_call: TRBV19
cdr3_length: 16
cdr3_aa: CASSISGRESQETQYF
cdr3_nt: TGTGCCAGTAGTATCTCCGGGCGGGAGTCACAAGAGACCCAGTACTTC

clone_size: .
d_call: TRBD1
j_call: TRBJ1-1
v_call: TRBV12-3/TRBV12-4
cdr3_length: 15
cdr3_aa: CASSTRGTGPTEAFF
cdr3_nt: TGTGCCAGCAGTACAAGAGGGACAGGGCCCACTGAAGCTTTCTTT

clone_size: .
d_call: .
j_call: TRBJ2-7
v_call: TRBV19
cdr3_length: 15
cdr3_aa: CASSIDSNTPGEQYF
cdr3_nt: TGTGCCAGTAGTATAGATTCGAACACCCCTGGAGAGCAGTACTTC

clone_size: .
d_call: TRBD2
j_call: TRBJ2-1
v_call: TRBV12-3/TRBV12-4
cdr3_length: 15
cdr3_aa: CASRYPGLANNEQFF
cdr3_nt: TGTGCCAGCAGATACCCGGGACTAGCGAACAATGAGCAGTTCTTC

clone_size: .
d_call: .
j_call: TRBJ1-3
v_call: TRBV6-1
cdr3_length: 15
cdr3_aa: CASRAQGPSGNTIYF
cdr3_nt: TGTGCCAGCAGGGCTCAGGGTCCCTCTGGAAACACCATATATTTT

clone_size: .
d_call: TRBD2
j_call: TRBJ2-5
v_call: TRBV10-3
cdr3_length: 15
cdr3_aa: CAISTSGATQETQYF
cdr3_nt: TGTGCCATCAGTACTAGCGGGGCAACCCAAGAGACCCAGTACTTC

clone_size: .
d_call: .
j_call: TRBJ1-6
v_call: TRBV15
cdr3_length: 15
cdr3_aa: CATSRDLSVGSPLHF
cdr3_nt: TGTGCCACCAGCAGAGATCTGTCAGTGGGCTCACCCCTCCACTTT

clone_size: few
d_call: TRBD2
j_call: TRBJ2-2
v_call: TRBV12-3/TRBV12-4
cdr3_length: 15
cdr3_aa: CASSGLAGDTGELFF
cdr3_nt: TGTGCCAGCAGCGGACTAGCGGGAGACACCGGGGAGCTGTTTTTT

clone_size: .
d_call: .
j_call: TRBJ1-2
v_call: TRBV7-3
cdr3_length: 14
cdr3_aa: CASSLRPASYGYTF
cdr3_nt: TGTGCCAGCAGCTTAAGGCCAGCGTCCTATGGCTACACCTTC

clone_size: .
d_call: TRBD1
j_call: TRBJ1-4
v_call: TRBV5-1
cdr3_length: 16
cdr3_aa: CASSPGQSLFNEKLFF
cdr3_nt: TGCGCCAGCAGCCCGGGACAGTCCCTCTTTAATGAAAAACTGTTTTTT

clone_size: .
d_call: TRBD1
j_call: TRBJ1-4
v_call: TRBV3-1
cdr3_length: 15
cdr3_aa: CASSQETGGQEKLFF
cdr3_nt: TGTGCCAGCAGCCAGGAGACAGGGGGACAGGAAAAACTGTTTTTT

clone_size: few
d_call: .
j_call: TRBJ1-1
v_call: TRBV29-1
cdr3_length: 14
cdr3_aa: CSVSPRVGGTEAFF
cdr3_nt: TGCAGCGTTTCGCCGAGGGTGGGTGGCACTGAAGCTTTCTTT

clone_size: many
d_call: TRBD1
j_call: TRBJ1-2
v_call: TRBV6-1
cdr3_length: 13
cdr3_aa: CASWRQGDRGYTF
cdr3_nt: TGTGCCAGCTGGAGACAGGGGGACCGAGGCTACACCTTC

clone_size: .
d_call: .
j_call: TRBJ2-7
v_call: TRBV6-1
cdr3_length: 15
cdr3_aa: CASSGAQQGNWPQYF
cdr3_nt: TGTGCCAGCAGTGGAGCGCAACAGGGTAATTGGCCGCAGTACTTC

clone_size: .
d_call: .
j_call: TRBJ2-5
v_call: TRBV27
cdr3_length: 15
cdr3_aa: CASSLSVWAGETQYF
cdr3_nt: TGTGCCAGCAGTTTATCGGTCTGGGCTGGAGAGACCCAGTACTTC

clone_size: .
d_call: TRBD1
j_call: TRBJ1-2
v_call: TRBV7-9
cdr3_length: 14
cdr3_aa: CASSSGQGHNGYTF
cdr3_nt: TGTGCCAGCAGCTCCGGACAGGGCCACAATGGCTACACCTTC

clone_size: .
d_call: .
j_call: TRBJ1-1
v_call: TRBV5-1
cdr3_length: 17
cdr3_aa: CASSSMIGHREDTEAFF
cdr3_nt: TGCGCCAGCAGCTCCATGATCGGACATCGAGAGGACACTGAAGCTTTCTTT

clone_size: .
d_call: .
j_call: TRBJ2-7
v_call: TRBV11-1
cdr3_length: 13
cdr3_aa: CASSLGSLREQYF
cdr3_nt: TGTGCCAGCAGCTTGGGCAGCCTACGTGAGCAGTACTTC

clone_size: .
d_call: .
j_call: TRBJ1-6
v_call: TRBV6-1
cdr3_length: 18
cdr3_aa: CASSTTGHLSSYNSPLHF
cdr3_nt: TGTGCCAGCAGTACAACGGGACACTTGAGCTCCTATAATTCACCCCTCCACTTT

clone_size: .
d_call: TRBD1
j_call: TRBJ2-7
v_call: TRBV25-1
cdr3_length: 15
cdr3_aa: CASSVGGTGRYEQYF
cdr3_nt: TGTGCCAGCAGTGTAGGCGGGACAGGCCGTTACGAGCAGTACTTC

clone_size: .
d_call: TRBD1
j_call: TRBJ2-1
v_call: TRBV2
cdr3_length: 13
cdr3_aa: CASRLDRGNEQFF
cdr3_nt: TGTGCCAGCAGGTTGGACAGGGGGAATGAGCAGTTCTTC

clone_size: .
d_call: .
j_call: TRBJ2-2
v_call: TRBV5-1
cdr3_length: 17
cdr3_aa: CASSLTSHRSNTGELFF
cdr3_nt: TGCGCCAGCAGCCTAACCAGCCACAGGTCGAACACCGGGGAGCTGTTTTTT

clone_size: .
d_call: .
j_call: TRBJ1-1
v_call: TRBV6-2/TRBV6-3
cdr3_length: 14
cdr3_aa: CASSGREGDTEAFF
cdr3_nt: TGTGCCAGCAGTGGGAGGGAGGGTGACACTGAAGCTTTCTTT

clone_size: .
d_call: .
j_call: TRBJ2-2
v_call: TRBV7-9
cdr3_length: 16
cdr3_aa: CASSPRPGSYTGELFF
cdr3_nt: TGTGCCAGCAGCCCTCGACCAGGGAGTTACACCGGGGAGCTGTTTTTT

clone_size: .
d_call: TRBD2
j_call: TRBJ2-5
v_call: TRBV27
cdr3_length: 16
cdr3_aa: CASSLGSGRFRETQYF
cdr3_nt: TGTGCCAGCAGTTTAGGTAGCGGGAGGTTTCGGGAGACCCAGTACTTC

clone_size: few
d_call: TRBD1
j_call: TRBJ1-1
v_call: TRBV29-1
cdr3_length: 14
cdr3_aa: CSVEARQGVTEAFF
cdr3_nt: TGCAGCGTTGAAGCTAGACAGGGGGTTACTGAAGCTTTCTTT

clone_size: .
d_call: .
j_call: TRBJ2-7
v_call: TRBV6-9
cdr3_length: 14
cdr3_aa: CASSYSGSPREQYF
cdr3_nt: TGTGCCAGCAGTTACTCAGGATCCCCAAGGGAGCAGTACTTC

clone_size: .
d_call: TRBD2
j_call: TRBJ2-4
v_call: TRBV27
cdr3_length: 14
cdr3_aa: CASKLNSGSYIQYF
cdr3_nt: TGTGCCAGCAAACTAAATAGCGGGAGTTACATTCAGTACTTC

clone_size: many
d_call: TRBD1
j_call: TRBJ2-7
v_call: TRBV11-2
cdr3_length: 16
cdr3_aa: CASSLVGTGLIHEQYF
cdr3_nt: TGTGCCAGCAGCTTAGTTGGGACAGGGCTAATACACGAGCAGTACTTC

clone_size: .
d_call: TRBD2
j_call: TRBJ2-4
v_call: TRBV12-3/TRBV12-4
cdr3_length: 13
cdr3_aa: CASQSGGGNIQYF
cdr3_nt: TGTGCCAGCCAAAGCGGGGGGGGGAACATTCAGTACTTC

clone_size: many
d_call: TRBD2
j_call: TRBJ2-5
v_call: TRBV12-3/TRBV12-4
cdr3_length: 14
cdr3_aa: CASSFSRREGLQYF
cdr3_nt: TGTGCCAGCAGTTTTTCCAGGCGGGAGGGCCTCCAGTACTTC

clone_size: .
d_call: TRBD1
j_call: TRBJ1-4
v_call: TRBV29-1
cdr3_length: 12
cdr3_aa: CSVGQANEKLFF
cdr3_nt: TGCAGCGTGGGACAGGCTAATGAAAAACTGTTTTTT

clone_size: .
d_call: .
j_call: TRBJ1-2
v_call: TRBV3-1
cdr3_length: 13
cdr3_aa: CASAIRGSYGYTF
cdr3_nt: TGTGCCAGCGCGATCAGGGGATCCTATGGCTACACCTTC

clone_size: many
d_call: .
j_call: TRBJ1-4
v_call: TRBV2
cdr3_length: 13
cdr3_aa: CASVERLGEKLFF
cdr3_nt: TGTGCCAGCGTTGAACGCCTCGGAGAAAAACTGTTTTTT

clone_size: .
d_call: .
j_call: TRBJ1-2
v_call: TRBV27
cdr3_length: 14
cdr3_aa: CASTPGPGGYGYTF
cdr3_nt: TGTGCCAGCACGCCCGGCCCGGGGGGCTATGGCTACACCTTC